Presented here are 27 T cell receptor beta chains from one specimen sequenced in a study of T cell clones after liver transplantation. Libraries were prepared by immunoSEQ multiplex PCR; TCRdb keeps only in-frame clonotypes and omits some of them. The data contain roughly 55,000 clones, roughly 84% of them seen just once; the ten biggest clones take up about 8.5%. Source: CD4+ T cells from blood, taken before liver transplant. The receptors originated from a human donor who received a liver transplant.

The chain links TRBV28 to TRBJ1-2; unclear D gene. CDR3 size: 16 residues. Trimming stripped 5 bases from V and 1 base from J, with 17 bases between. In germline, CDR1 is MDHEN, CDR2 SYDVKM. The chain's CDR3 is CASSETANTYNYGYTF. CDR3 bases: TGTGCCAGCAGTGAAACAGCTAATACTTATAACTATGGCTACACCTTC.

This chain connects TRBV6-1 to TRBJ2-7; a possible D gene is TRBD2 (5 bases). The germline V gene has CDR1 MNHNS and CDR2 SASEGT. This CDR3 has 15 residues. V lost 6 bases and J 3 bases, leaving 18 bases between the germline ends. The CDR3: CASRISTGENYEQYF. CDR3 in DNA: TGTGCCAGCAGGATTTCCACCGGGGAAAACTACGAGCAGTACTTC.

Only one count was recorded for this clone. J is TRBJ2-1 and V is TRBV21-1; TRBD2, the table's D call, was not compared with the DNA. TRBV21-1 is a listed pseudogene. The length of the CDR3 is 15 residues. CDR3 amino acids: CASGSQKRGYNEQFF. The CDR3 DNA reads TGTGCCAGCGGGTCCCAAAAGCGGGGGTACAATGAGCAGTTCTTC.

The V gene is TRBV7-3, the J gene TRBJ2-3; D unresolved. Trimming removed 1 base from V and 0 bases from J, with 5 bases in between. In germline, CDR1 is SGHTA, CDR2 FQGTGA. This CDR3 has 14 amino acids. The CDR3: CASSLSYSTDTQYF. The DNA of the CDR3 is TGTGCCAGCAGCTTAAGCTACAGCACAGATACGCAGTATTTT.

The chain is built from TRBV7-3 and TRBJ2-6; D not resolved. V gave up 5 bases and J gave up 0 bases, with 11 bases separating them. The length of the CDR3 is 16 residues. From germline, CDR1 is SGHTA and CDR2 FQGTGA. The CDR3 DNA reads TGTGCCAGCAGCATTCGACGGATCTCTGGGGCCAACGTCCTGACTTTC. It codes for CASSIRRISGANVLTF. Using reference TRBV7-3 and TRBJ2-6 for the parts outside the CDR3, the full variable domain is GAGVSQTPSNKVTEKGKYVELRCDPISGHTALYWYRQSLGQGPEFLIYFQGTGAADDSGLPNDRFFAVRPEGSVSTLKIQRTERGDSAVYLCASSIRRISGANVLTFGAGSRLTVL.

In its sample, this clone was seen once. This rearrangement joins TRBV6-5 to TRBJ2-7, with D perhaps assigned TRBD1 or TRBD2 (5 bases each). Between the trimmed V and J ends, which lost 5 bases and 6 bases, there was a span of 20 bases. CDR3 size: 15 residues. Germline V gene data show CDR1 as MNHEY and CDR2 as SVGAGI. The CDR3 is CASSKNQGRRLEQYF. DNA of the CDR3: TGTGCCAGCAGTAAGAACCAGGGACGGAGGCTCGAGCAGTACTTC.

The J gene is TRBJ2-3, the V gene TRBV5-3; D gene ambiguous. TRBV5-3 counts as an open reading frame of uncertain function. The CDR3 spans 18 residues. The V end was cut by 0 bases, the J end by 3 bases, with 20 bases between. Here the CDR3 reads CARSLASEGDIRTDTQYF. CDR3 bases: TGTGCCAGAAGCTTGGCCAGCGAAGGAGACATCCGGACAGATACGCAGTATTTT.

This rearrangement joins TRBV4-3 to TRBJ1-2, with 12 nucleotides matching TRBD1. There are 15 residues in the CDR3. Germline V CDR1 and CDR2: LGHNA, YSLEER. V trimming: 3 bases; J trimming: 8 bases; junction bases outside the gene matches: 7. CDR3: CASSQGGQGAEGYTF. The CDR3 DNA follows: TGCGCCAGCAGCCAGGGGGGACAGGGGGCGGAGGGCTACACCTTC.

The genes are TRBV9 and TRBJ2-1, with D possibly being TRBD2 (5 bases). This CDR3 has 16 residues. CDR1 and CDR2 (germline): SGDLS, YYNGEE. V was clipped by 3 bases and J by 10 bases, with 23 bases between them. DNA for the CDR3: TGTGCCAGCAGCGCCCTGTCCAGCGGTTCCGATAGGGAGCAGTTCTTC. As protein: CASSALSSGSDREQFF.

J is TRBJ2-7 and V is TRBV9; 7 positions match TRBD1. Germline V gene data show CDR1 as SGDLS and CDR2 as YYNGEE. CDR3 length: 15 amino acids. V shed 0 bases, J shed 3 bases, and the junction held 6 bases outside the gene matches. For the CDR3, the DNA is TGTGCCAGCAGCGTAGTTGGACAGGCCGACTACGAGCAGTACTTC. It yields the protein CASSVVGQADYEQYF.

This clone was seen just once. The chain combines TRBV5-4 with TRBJ2-5; TRBD1 matches 11 bases. The germline V gene encodes CDR1 SGHNT and CDR2 YYREEE (reference sequence). The CDR3 contains 15 residues. The J segment lost 5 bases and the V segment lost 3 bases, leaving 6 bases of the junction unmatched. Written as DNA, the CDR3 is TGTGCCAGCAGCTCGGACAGGGGGCGTGAGGAGACCCAGTACTTC. Translated: CASSSDRGREETQYF.

This rearrangement joins TRBV14 to TRBJ2-3; D remains ambiguous. V lost 0 bases to trimming and J lost 12 bases, with 16 bases between them. The CDR3 sequence is 14 residues long. Germline CDR1 is SGHDN and CDR2 is FVKESK. The CDR3 region is CASSQDGLRWKQYF. The CDR3 DNA reads TGTGCCAGCAGCCAAGACGGTCTAAGGTGGAAACAGTATTTT.

The genes are TRBV18 and TRBJ2-7; 7 positions match TRBD1. The germline CDR1 and CDR2 sequences are KGHSH and LQKENI. After removal of 5 bases from V and 2 bases from J, the junction contained 6 bases not matched to a gene. This CDR3 comprises 14 residues. This chain's CDR3 is CASSTYRGTYEQYF. CDR3 in DNA: TGTGCCAGCTCAACTTACAGGGGAACCTACGAGCAGTACTTC.

In this sample, this clone turned up once. This rearrangement joins TRBV18 to TRBJ2-2; D is unclear. The germline gives CDR1 KGHSH, CDR2 LQKENI. The V end lost 2 bases, the J end lost 1 base, and 5 bases lay between the germline ends. The CDR3 is made up of 14 amino acids. CDR3 in DNA: TGTGCCAGCTCACCATTGGGGAACACCGGGGAGCTGTTTTTT. This sequence encodes CASSPLGNTGELFF.

This rearrangement joins TRBV4-2 to TRBJ2-2, with D possibly being TRBD1 or TRBD2 (5 bases each). Germline V gene data show CDR1 as LGHNA and CDR2 as YNFKEQ. The V end lost 3 bases, the J end lost 3 bases, and 14 bases lay between the germline ends. This CDR3 region has 16 residues. CDR3 protein: CASSQDPGADTGELFF. In nucleotides, the CDR3 is TGTGCCAGCAGCCAGGACCCCGGGGCAGACACCGGGGAGCTGTTTTTT.

This clone has more than one count but fewer than ten. The chain recombines TRBV27 with TRBJ1-6, with D possibly matching TRBD1 (6 bases). The V end lost 1 base, the J end lost 4 bases, and 14 bases lay between the germline ends. Germline loops: CDR1 MNHEY, CDR2 SMNVEV (reference sequence). The CDR3 contains 17 residues. The DNA of the CDR3 is TGTGCCAGCAGTTTATTCGGCAGGGGCGGGTATAATTCACCCCTCCACTTT. The encoded protein is CASSLFGRGGYNSPLHF.

V is TRBV30 and J is TRBJ2-1; 14 nucleotides align to TRBD2. CDR1 GTSNPN and CDR2 SVGIG come from the germline V gene (reference sequence). The CDR3 extends over 15 amino acids. V lost 0 bases to trimming and J lost 10 bases; unmatched junction nucleotides: 5. The CDR3 DNA reads as TGTGCCTGGAGTGTCCTACGGACTAGCGGGGGGGAGCAGTTCTTC. It encodes CAWSVLRTSGGEQFF.

The V call is TRBV19, the J call TRBJ1-1; D gene uncertain. Between the trimmed V and J ends, which lost 5 bases and 1 base, there was a span of 8 bases. From germline, CDR1 is LNHDA and CDR2 SQIVND (reference sequence). The CDR3 is made up of 13 amino acids. DNA for the CDR3: TGTGCCAGTAGTCCCACACAGAACACTGAAGCTTTCTTT. This translates into CASSPTQNTEAFF.

This chain joins TRBV5-1 and TRBJ2-3; D may correspond to TRBD1 or TRBD2 (5 bases each). The germline gives CDR1 SGHRS, CDR2 YFSETQ. V dropped 0 bases and J dropped 5 bases, with 10 bases sitting between them. CDR3 size: 14 residues. The CDR3 reads CASSLGDGEDTQYF. The CDR3 nucleotides are TGCGCCAGCAGCTTGGGGGACGGGGAAGATACGCAGTATTTT.

This chain uses TRBV11-3 with TRBJ1-1, with D maybe TRBD1 (6 bases). V lost 5 bases and J 8 bases, leaving 18 bases between the germline ends. CDR1 SGHNT and CDR2 YENEEA come from the germline V gene. The CDR3 consists of 14 residues. The CDR3 loop is CASSDVGAETEAFF. DNA for the CDR3: TGTGCCAGCAGCGATGTGGGGGCAGAGACGGAAGCTTTCTTT.

With regard to this clone: Within the sample, other DNA sequences also encode this same CDR3. V and J are TRBV2 and TRBJ2-1, with TRBD2 matching 8 bases. The CDR3 extends over 16 amino acids. Germline CDR1 and CDR2: SNHLY and FYNNEI. The junction had 9 bases not matched to a gene; V was cut back by 7 bases and J by 1 base. CDR3 bases: TGTGCCAGCAATACTGGACTAGCCGATTCCTACAATGAGCAGTTCTTC. It codes for CASNTGLADSYNEQFF.

J is TRBJ2-7 and V is TRBV19; TRBD1 aligns across 8 bases. The germline V gene has CDR1 LNHDA and CDR2 SQIVND (reference sequence). CDR3 length: 14 residues. The junction had 3 bases not matched to a gene; V was cut back by 5 bases and J by 0 bases. For the CDR3, the DNA is TGTGCCAGTAGTGTGGACAGGGACTCCTACGAGCAGTACTTC. It codes for CASSVDRDSYEQYF.

The chain combines TRBV25-1 with TRBJ2-1, with 8 nucleotides matching TRBD1. The ends lost 9 bases at V and 4 bases at J; junction bases unmatched: 8. From germline, CDR1 is MGHDK and CDR2 SYGVNS. This CDR3 has 14 amino acids. The CDR3 coding sequence is TGTGCCAGTGGTTCAAGACAGGGGTACAATGAGCAGTTCTTC. Its translation is CASGSRQGYNEQFF.

V usage is TRBV7-2 and J usage is TRBJ2-3; D perhaps matches TRBD2 (6 bases). The length of the CDR3 is 17 residues. V was pared by 2 bases and J by 0 bases, with 15 bases between. Germline V lookup: CDR1 SGHTA, CDR2 FQGNSA. The CDR3 region is CASSLFRGRTSTDTQYF. The CDR3 region has the DNA TGTGCCAGCAGCTTATTTCGGGGGAGAACTAGCACAGATACGCAGTATTTT. Full variable domain (outside the CDR3, taken from reference TRBV7-2 and TRBJ2-3): GAGVSQSPSNKVTEKGKDVELRCDPISGHTALYWYRQSLGQGLEFLIYFQGNSAPDKSGLPSDRFSAERTGGSVSTLTIQRTQQEDSAVYLCASSLFRGRTSTDTQYFGPGTRLTVL.

The chain employs TRBV18 and TRBJ2-3; 7 bases match TRBD1. Germline CDR1 and CDR2: KGHSH and LQKENI. The length of the CDR3 is 13 residues. After removal of 3 bases from V and 3 bases from J, the junction contained 0 bases not matched to a gene. The CDR3 protein is CASSPDRTDTQYF. DNA for the CDR3: TGTGCCAGCTCACCGGACAGGACAGATACGCAGTATTTT.

This clone was detected only once. One end of the junction is discordant with germline, which a read error may explain. In DNA, the CDR3 is TGTGCCAGCAGCGTAGCGGGGGAAAGCTCCTACGAGCAGTACTTC. Amino acids: CASSVAGESSYEQYF. The V gene is TRBV7-2, the J gene TRBJ2-7; 9 bases line up with TRBD2. The length of the CDR3 is 15 residues. Germline V gene lookup returns CDR1 SGHTA and CDR2 FQGNSA.

V is TRBV5-4 and J is TRBJ2-1; D is uncertain. Germline V gene data show CDR1 as SGHNT and CDR2 as YYREEE (reference sequence). Trimming removed 0 bases from V and 5 bases from J, with 9 bases in between. This CDR3 is built from 14 residues. The CDR3 bases are TGTGCCAGCAGCTTGGACTCTGTAAACAATGAGCAGTTCTTC. This encodes CASSLDSVNNEQFF. The whole variable domain, filled in from reference TRBV5-4 and TRBJ2-1, reads ETGVTQSPTHLIKTRGQQVTLRCSSQSGHNTVSWYQQALGQGPQFIFQYYREEENGRGNFPPRFSGLQFPNYSSELNVNALELDDSALYLCASSLDSVNNEQFFGPGTRLTVL.